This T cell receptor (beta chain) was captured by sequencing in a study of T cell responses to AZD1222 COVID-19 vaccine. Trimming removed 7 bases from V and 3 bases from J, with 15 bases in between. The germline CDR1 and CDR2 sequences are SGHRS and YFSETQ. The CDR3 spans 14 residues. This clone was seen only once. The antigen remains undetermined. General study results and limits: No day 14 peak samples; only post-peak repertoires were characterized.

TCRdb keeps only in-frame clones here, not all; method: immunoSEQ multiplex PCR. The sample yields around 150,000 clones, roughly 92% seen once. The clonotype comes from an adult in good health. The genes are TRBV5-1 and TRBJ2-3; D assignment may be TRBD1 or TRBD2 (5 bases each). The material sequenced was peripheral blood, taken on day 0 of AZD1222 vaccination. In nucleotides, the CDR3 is TGCGCCAGCTCGAGGGAAGGGGCGACAGATACGCAGTATTTT. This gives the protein CASSREGATDTQYF.